This TCR beta chain appears in the sequencing data of a study of control samples from healthy donors and cancer patients. Data came from immunoSEQ multiplex PCR; TCRdb stores just in-frame clones and leaves some out. Here the sample spans 90,000 to 100,000 clones, around three quarters being singletons. As concerns this clone: Other DNA sequences from this sample encode an identical CDR3 as well.

This receptor was identified in a woman in her thirties in good health. Source material: blood.

The CDR3: CASSQGIPLGNSPLHF. The CDR3 coding sequence is TGCGCCAGCAGCCAAGGAATCCCCTTGGGGAATTCACCCCTCCACTTT. The J gene is TRBJ1-6, the V gene TRBV4-1, with no clear D. CDR3 length: 16 amino acids. Trimming took off 1 base at V and 7 bases at J, with 14 bases between the two ends. The germline V gene encodes CDR1 MGHRA and CDR2 YSYEKL.